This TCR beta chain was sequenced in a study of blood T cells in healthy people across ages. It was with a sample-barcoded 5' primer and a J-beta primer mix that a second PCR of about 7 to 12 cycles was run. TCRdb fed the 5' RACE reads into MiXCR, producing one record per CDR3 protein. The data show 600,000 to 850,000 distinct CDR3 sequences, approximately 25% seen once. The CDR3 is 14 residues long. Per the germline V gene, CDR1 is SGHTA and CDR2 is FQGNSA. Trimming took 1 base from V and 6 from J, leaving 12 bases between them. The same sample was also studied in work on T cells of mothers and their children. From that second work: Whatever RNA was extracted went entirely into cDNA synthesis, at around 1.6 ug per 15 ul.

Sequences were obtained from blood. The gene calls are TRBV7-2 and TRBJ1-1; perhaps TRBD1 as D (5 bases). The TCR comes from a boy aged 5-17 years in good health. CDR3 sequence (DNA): TGTGCCAGCAGCTTAGGGGGGGTGAAGGCTGAAGCTTTCTTT. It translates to CASSLGGVKAEAFF. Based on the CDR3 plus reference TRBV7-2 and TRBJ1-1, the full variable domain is GAGVSQSPSNKVTEKGKDVELRCDPISGHTALYWYRQSLGQGLEFLIYFQGNSAPDKSGLPSDRFSAERTGGSVSTLTIQRTQQEDSAVYLCASSLGGVKAEAFFGQGTRLTVV.